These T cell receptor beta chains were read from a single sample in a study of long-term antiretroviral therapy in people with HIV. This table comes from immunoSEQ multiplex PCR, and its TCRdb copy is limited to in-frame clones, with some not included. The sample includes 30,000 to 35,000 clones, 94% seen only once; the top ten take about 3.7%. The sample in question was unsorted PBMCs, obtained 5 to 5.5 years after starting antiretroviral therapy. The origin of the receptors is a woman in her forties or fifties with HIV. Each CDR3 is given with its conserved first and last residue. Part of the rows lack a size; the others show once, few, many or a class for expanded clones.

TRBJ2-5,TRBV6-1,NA,CASSELAVSTQYF
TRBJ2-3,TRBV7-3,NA,CASSSGLDGYTQYF
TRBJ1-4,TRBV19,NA,CASKSPGQGDEKLFF
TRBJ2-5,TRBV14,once,CASSQAVGGETQYF
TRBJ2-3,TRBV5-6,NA,CASSFERFYTDTQYF
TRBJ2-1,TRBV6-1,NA,CASKVGGYNEQFF
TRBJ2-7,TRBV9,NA,CASSVGGRDIYEQYF
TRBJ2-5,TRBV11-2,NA,CASSPITGGKETQYF
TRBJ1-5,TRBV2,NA,CASSQGRRINQPQHF
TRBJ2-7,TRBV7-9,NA,CASSPSRLRQGTGAYEQYF
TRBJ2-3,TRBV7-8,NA,CASSLGSSGYTQYF
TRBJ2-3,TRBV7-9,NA,CASSLPSTGASTDTQYF
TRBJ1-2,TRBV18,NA,CASSPRTVDSAYGYTF
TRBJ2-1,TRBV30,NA,CAWRAGPSGQQFF
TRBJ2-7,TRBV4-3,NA,CASSQGFSGGYEQYF
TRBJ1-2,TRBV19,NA,CASSHPPQGNYGYTF